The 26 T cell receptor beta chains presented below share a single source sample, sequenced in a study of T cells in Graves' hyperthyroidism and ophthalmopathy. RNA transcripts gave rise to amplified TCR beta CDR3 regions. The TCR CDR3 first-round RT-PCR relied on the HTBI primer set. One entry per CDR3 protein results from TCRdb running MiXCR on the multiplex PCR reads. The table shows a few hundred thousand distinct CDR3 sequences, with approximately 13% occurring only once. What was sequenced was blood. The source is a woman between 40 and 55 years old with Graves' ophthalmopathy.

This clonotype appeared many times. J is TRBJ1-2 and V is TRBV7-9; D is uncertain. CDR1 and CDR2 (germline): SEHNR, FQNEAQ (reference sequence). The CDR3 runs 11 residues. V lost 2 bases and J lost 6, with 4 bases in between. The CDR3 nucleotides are TGTGCCAGCAGCTTAACGAATGGCTACACCTTC. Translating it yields CASSLTNGYTF.

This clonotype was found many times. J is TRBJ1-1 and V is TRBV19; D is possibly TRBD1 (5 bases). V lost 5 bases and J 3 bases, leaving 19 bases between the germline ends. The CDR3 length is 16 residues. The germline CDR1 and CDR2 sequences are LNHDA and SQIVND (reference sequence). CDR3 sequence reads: CASSGVRGSRDTEAFF. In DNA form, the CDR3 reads TGTGCCAGTAGTGGGGTGAGGGGCAGTCGGGACACTGAAGCTTTCTTT.

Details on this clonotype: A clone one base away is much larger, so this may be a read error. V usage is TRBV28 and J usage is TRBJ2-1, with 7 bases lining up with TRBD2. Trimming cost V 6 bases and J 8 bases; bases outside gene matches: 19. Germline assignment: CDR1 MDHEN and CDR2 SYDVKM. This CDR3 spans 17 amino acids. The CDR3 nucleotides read TGTGCCAGCAGGGCCATGCTCGCGGGAGCAGCCAGGGATGAGCAGTTCTTC. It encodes CASRAMLAGAARDEQFF.

CDR3 nucleotide sequence: TGTGCCAGCTCACGGGACAGGTTTAATTCACCCCTCCACTTT. Its translation is CASSRDRFNSPLHF. The chain combines TRBV18 with TRBJ1-6, with 8 positions matching TRBD1. There are 14 residues in the CDR3. The germline gives CDR1 KGHSH, CDR2 LQKENI. The junction had 2 bases not matched to a gene; V was cut back by 4 bases and J by 6 bases. Looking up the rest from reference TRBV18 and TRBJ1-6 gives the full variable domain: NAGVMQNPRHLVRRRGQEARLRCSPMKGHSHVYWYRQLPEEGLKFMVYLQKENIIDESGMPKERFSAEFPKEGPSILRIQQVVRGDSAAYFCASSRDRFNSPLHFGNGTRLTVT.

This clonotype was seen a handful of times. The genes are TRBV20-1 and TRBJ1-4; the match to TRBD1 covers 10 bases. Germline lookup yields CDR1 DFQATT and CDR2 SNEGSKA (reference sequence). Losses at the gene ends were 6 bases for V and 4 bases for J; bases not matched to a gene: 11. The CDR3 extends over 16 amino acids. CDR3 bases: TGCAGTGCCGCCGGGACAGGGGCGAGGAATAATGAAAAACTGTTTTTT. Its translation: CSAAGTGARNNEKLFF.

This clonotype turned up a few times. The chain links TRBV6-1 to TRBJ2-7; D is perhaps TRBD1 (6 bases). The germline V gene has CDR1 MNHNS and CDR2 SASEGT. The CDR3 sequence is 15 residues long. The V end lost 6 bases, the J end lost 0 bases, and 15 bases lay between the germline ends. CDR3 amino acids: CASSMGATSSYEQYF. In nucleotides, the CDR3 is TGTGCCAGCAGCATGGGGGCGACAAGCTCCTACGAGCAGTACTTC.

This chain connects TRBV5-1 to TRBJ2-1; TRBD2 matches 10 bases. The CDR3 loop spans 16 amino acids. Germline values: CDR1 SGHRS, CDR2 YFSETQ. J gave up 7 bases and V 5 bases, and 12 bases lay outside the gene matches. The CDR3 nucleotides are TGCGCCAGCAGTTTCCCGAGCGGGGGGGCTTTAAATGAGCAGTTCTTC. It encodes CASSFPSGGALNEQFF.

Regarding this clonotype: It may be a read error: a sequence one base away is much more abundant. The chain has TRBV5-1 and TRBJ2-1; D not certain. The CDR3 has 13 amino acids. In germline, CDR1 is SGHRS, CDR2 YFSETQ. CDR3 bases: TGCGCCAGCAGCTTGGTGGTGGGGATTGAGCAGTCCTTC. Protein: CASSLVVGIEQSF.

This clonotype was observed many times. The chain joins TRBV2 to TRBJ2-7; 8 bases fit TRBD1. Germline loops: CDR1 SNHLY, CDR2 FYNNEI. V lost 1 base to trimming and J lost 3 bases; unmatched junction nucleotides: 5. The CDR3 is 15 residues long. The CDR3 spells CASSEVGTGHYEQYF. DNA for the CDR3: TGTGCCAGCAGTGAAGTGGGGACAGGACACTACGAGCAGTACTTC.

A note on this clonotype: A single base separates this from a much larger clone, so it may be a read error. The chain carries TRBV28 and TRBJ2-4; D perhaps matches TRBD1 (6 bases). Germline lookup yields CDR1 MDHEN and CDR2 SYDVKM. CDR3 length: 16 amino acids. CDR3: CASSLTGIKAKNIRYF. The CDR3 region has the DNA TGTGCCAGCAGCCTGACAGGAATCAAAGCCAAAAACATTCGGTACTTC.

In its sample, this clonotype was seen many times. The CDR3 protein is CASSSARRGSYEQYF. CDR3 DNA: TGTGCCAGCAGTTCGGCACGGCGGGGCTCCTACGAGCAGTACTTC. The V call is TRBV27, the J call TRBJ2-7; D possibly corresponds to TRBD2 (6 bases). V dropped 4 bases and J dropped 0 bases, with 13 bases sitting between them. CDR1 MNHEY and CDR2 SMNVEV come from the germline V gene (reference sequence). The CDR3 contains 15 residues.

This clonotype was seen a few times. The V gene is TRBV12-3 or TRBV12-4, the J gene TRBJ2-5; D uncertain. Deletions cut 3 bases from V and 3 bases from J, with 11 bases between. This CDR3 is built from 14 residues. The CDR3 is CASSLSGREETQYF. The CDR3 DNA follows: TGTGCCAGCAGTTTGAGTGGCAGAGAAGAGACCCAGTACTTC.

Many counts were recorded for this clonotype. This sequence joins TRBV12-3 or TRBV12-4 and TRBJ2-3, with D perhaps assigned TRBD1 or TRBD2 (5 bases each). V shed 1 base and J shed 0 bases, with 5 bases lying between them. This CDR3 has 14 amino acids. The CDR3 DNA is TGTGCCAGCAGTTTAGGGGGGAGCACAGATACGCAGTATTTT. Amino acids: CASSLGGSTDTQYF.

CDR3 nucleotides: TGTGCCAGCAGCTCACCGGGACTTGGGATGATTTACGAGCAGTACTTC. It encodes CASSSPGLGMIYEQYF. The chain joins TRBV7-9 to TRBJ2-7, with TRBD2 as a possible D gene (6 bases). This CDR3 contains 16 residues. Germline CDR1 reads SEHNR; CDR2 reads FQNEAQ (reference sequence). V was clipped by 4 bases and J by 4 bases, with 20 bases between them.

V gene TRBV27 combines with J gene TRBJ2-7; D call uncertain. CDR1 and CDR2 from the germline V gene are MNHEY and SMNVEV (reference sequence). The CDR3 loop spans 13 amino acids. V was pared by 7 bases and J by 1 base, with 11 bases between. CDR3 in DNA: TGTGCCAGCATCGCGACTCCTTCCTACGAGCAGTACTTC. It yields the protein CASIATPSYEQYF.

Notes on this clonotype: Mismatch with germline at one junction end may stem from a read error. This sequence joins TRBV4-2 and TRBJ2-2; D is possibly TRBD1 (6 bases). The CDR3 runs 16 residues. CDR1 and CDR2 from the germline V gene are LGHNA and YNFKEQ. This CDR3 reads CARSQELKRQVGELFF. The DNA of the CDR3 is TGTGCCAGAAGCCAAGAATTGAAGCGACAGGTCGGGGAGCTGTTTTTT.

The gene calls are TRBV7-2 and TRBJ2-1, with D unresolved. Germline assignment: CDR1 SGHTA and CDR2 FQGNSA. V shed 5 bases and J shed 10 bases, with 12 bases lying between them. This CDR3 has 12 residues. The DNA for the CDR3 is TGTGCCAGCAGCAAAGGCTTGGGCGAGCAGTTCTTC. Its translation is CASSKGLGEQFF.

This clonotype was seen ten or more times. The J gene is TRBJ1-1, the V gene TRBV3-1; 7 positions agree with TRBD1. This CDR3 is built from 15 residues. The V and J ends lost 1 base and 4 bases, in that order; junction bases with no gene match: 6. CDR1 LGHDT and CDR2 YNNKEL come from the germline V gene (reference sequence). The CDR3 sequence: CASSQGQGAGTEAFF. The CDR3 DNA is TGTGCCAGCAGCCAAGGACAGGGAGCAGGCACTGAAGCTTTCTTT.

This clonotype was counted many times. CDR3 sequence reads: CSAMDRGNQPQHF. CDR3 nucleotide sequence: TGCAGTGCTATGGACAGAGGCAATCAGCCCCAGCATTTT. The chain has TRBV20-1 and TRBJ1-5; D may be TRBD1 (6 bases). The germline CDR1 and CDR2 sequences are DFQATT and SNEGSKA (reference sequence). The V end lost 4 bases, the J end lost 2 bases, and 9 bases lay between the germline ends. CDR3 size: 13 residues.

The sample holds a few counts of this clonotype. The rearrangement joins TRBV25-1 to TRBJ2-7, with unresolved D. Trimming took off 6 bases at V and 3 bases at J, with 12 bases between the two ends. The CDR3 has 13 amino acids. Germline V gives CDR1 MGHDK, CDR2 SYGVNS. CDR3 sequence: CASSRFTIYEQYF. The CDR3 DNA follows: TGTGCCAGCAGCCGTTTTACCATCTACGAGCAGTACTTC.

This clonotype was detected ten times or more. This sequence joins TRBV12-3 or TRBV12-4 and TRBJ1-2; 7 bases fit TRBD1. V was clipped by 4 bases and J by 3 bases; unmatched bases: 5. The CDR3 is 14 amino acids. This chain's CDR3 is CASSSRGTDYGYTF. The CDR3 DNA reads TGTGCCAGCAGTTCGCGGGGGACAGACTATGGCTACACCTTC.

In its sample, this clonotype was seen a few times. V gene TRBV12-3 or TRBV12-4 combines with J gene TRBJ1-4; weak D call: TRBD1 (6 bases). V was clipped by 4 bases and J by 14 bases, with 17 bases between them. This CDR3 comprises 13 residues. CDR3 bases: TGTGCCAGCAGTTCGAACTCCGGGACACCGCTGTTTTTT. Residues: CASSSNSGTPLFF.

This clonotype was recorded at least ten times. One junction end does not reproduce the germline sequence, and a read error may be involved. In DNA, the CDR3 is TGTACCAGCAGCTTAGATCTGACAGGACCCTACGAGCAGTACTTC. Its translation is CTSSLDLTGPYEQYF. V and J are TRBV11-2 and TRBJ2-7, with D possibly TRBD1 on 6 matching bases. This CDR3 has 15 residues. CDR1 and CDR2 (germline): SGHAT, FQNNGV.

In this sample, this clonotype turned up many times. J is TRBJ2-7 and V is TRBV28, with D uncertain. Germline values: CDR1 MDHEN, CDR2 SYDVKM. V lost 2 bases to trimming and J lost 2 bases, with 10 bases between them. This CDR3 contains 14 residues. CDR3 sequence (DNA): TGTGCCAGCAGTTTAGTAGCCATCCCCTACGAGCAGTACTTC. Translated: CASSLVAIPYEQYF.

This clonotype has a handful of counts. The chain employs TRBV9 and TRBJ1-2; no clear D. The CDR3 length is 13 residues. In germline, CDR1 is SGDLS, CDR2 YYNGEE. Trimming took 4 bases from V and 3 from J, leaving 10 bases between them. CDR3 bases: TGTGCCAGCAGCCTAGGCAGGCACTATGGCTACACCTTC. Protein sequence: CASSLGRHYGYTF.

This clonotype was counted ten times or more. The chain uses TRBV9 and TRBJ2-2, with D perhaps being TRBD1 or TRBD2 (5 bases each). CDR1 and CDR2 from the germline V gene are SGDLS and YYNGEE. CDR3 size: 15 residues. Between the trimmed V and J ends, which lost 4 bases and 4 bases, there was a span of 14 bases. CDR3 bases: TGTGCCAGCAGCCCAAGACAAGGGACCACCGGGGAGCTGTTTTTT. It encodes CASSPRQGTTGELFF.